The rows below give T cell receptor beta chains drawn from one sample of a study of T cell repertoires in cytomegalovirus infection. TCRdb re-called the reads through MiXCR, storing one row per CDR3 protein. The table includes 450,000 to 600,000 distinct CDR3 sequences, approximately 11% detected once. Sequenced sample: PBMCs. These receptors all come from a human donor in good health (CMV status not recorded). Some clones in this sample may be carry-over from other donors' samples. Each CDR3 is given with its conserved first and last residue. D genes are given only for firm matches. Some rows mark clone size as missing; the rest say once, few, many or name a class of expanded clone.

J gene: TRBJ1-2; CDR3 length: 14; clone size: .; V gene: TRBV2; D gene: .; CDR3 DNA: TGTGCCAGCAGTGTAGCTCCGGGACGGAAGTCTTATACCTTC; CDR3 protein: CASSVAPGRKSYTF
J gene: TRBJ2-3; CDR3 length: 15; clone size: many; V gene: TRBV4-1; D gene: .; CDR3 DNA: TGCGCCAGCAGCCAAAGAGGGAAGAGACCAGATACGCAGTATTTT; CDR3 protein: CASSQRGKRPDTQYF
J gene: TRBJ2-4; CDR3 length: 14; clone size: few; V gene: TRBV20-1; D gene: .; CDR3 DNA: TGCAGTGCTAGGGACCCCTGGGGGTCGGACATTCAGTACTTC; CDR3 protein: CSARDPWGSDIQYF
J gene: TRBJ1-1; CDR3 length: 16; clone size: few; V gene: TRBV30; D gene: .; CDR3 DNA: TGTGCCTGGAGTAAGGGACCCAGGGCCTTGAACACTGAAGCTTTCTTT; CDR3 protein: CAWSKGPRALNTEAFF
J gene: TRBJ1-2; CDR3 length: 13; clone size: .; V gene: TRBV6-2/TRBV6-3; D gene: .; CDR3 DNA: TGTGCCAGCAGCTCACTGAGGCGAGGGGGCTACACCTTC; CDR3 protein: CASSSLRRGGYTF
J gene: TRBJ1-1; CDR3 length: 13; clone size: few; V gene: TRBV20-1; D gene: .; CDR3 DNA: TGCAGTGCTAGTAGGGGGGCTGCCACTGAAGCTTTCTTT; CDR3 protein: CSASRGAATEAFF
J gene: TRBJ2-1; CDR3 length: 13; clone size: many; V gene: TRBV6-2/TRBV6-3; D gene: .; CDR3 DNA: TGTGCCAGCAGTTTGTATGTTTACAATGAGCAGTTCTTC; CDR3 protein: CASSLYVYNEQFF
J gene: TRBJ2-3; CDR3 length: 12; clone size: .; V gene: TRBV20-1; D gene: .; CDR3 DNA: TGCAGTGCTAGGGAGATTACAGATACGCAGTATTTT; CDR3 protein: CSAREITDTQYF
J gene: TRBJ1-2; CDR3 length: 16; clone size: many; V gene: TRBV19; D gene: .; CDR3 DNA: TGTGCCAGTAGTCCGCGGACAAATCAGGCTAACTATGGCTACACCTTC; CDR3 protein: CASSPRTNQANYGYTF
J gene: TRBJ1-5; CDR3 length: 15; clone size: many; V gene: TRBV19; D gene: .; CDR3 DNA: TGTGCCAGTACCACAAGAGGGGGGTTGGGTCAGCCCCAGCATTTT; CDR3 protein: CASTTRGGLGQPQHF
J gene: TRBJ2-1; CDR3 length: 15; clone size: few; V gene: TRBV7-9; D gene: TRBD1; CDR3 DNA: TGTGCCAGTCAAGTGACAGGGGGGAGTAGCAATGAGCAGTTCTTC; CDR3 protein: CASQVTGGSSNEQFF
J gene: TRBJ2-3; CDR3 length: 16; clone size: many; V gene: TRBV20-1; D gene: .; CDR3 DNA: TGCAGTGCTAGAGATTTTCTCAGTTCTAGCACAGATACGCAGTATTTT; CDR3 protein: CSARDFLSSSTDTQYF